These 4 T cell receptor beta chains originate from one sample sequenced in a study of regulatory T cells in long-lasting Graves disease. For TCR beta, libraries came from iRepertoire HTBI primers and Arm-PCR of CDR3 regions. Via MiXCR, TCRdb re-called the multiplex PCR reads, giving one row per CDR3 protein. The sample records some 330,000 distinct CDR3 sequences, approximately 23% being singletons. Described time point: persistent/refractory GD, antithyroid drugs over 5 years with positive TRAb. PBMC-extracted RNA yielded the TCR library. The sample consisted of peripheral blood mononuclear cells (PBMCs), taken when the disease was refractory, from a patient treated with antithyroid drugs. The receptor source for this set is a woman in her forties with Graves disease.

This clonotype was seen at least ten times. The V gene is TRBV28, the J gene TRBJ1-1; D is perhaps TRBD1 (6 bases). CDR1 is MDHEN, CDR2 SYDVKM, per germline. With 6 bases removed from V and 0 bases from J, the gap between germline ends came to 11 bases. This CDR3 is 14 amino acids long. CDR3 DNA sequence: TGTGCCAGCAGCCTGGGACACCTGAACACTGAAGCTTTCTTT. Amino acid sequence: CASSLGHLNTEAFF.

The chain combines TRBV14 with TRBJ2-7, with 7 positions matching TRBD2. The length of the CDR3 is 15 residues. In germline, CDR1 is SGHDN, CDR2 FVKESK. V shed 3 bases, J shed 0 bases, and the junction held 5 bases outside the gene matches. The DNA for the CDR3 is TGTGCCAGCAGCCAGGAACTAGCGAACTCCTACGAGCAGTACTTC. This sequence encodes CASSQELANSYEQYF.

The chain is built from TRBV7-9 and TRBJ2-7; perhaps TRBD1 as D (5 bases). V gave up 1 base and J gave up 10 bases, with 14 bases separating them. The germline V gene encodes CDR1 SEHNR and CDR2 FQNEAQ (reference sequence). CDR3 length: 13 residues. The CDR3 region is CASSLGTTHRQYF. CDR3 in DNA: TGTGCCAGCAGCTTAGGGACAACCCACCGTCAGTACTTC.

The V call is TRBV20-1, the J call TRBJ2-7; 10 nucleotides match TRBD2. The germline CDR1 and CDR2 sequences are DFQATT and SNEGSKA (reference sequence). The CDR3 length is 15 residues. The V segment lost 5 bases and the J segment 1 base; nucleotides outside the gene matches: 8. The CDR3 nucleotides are TGCAGTGCTGGTATAGCGGGAGGAAGGTCCTACGAGCAGTACTTC. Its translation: CSAGIAGGRSYEQYF.